This entry describes one TCR beta chain. Its specific antigen is unknown. The sample holds no much larger clone one base away, and base qualities are not on file. The sample is drawn from a study of T cell responses to AZD1222 COVID-19 vaccine (dated by TCRdb to the early 2020s). About the investigation overall: AZD1222 recipients with second doses at about 4 weeks or about 12 weeks were pooled, because spike-specific TCR depth and breadth did not differ between schedules. Trial participants were enrolled by age into 18-55, 56-69 and 70-plus year subgroups, with roughly 150, 30 and 60 TCR-sequenced participants respectively. A total of approximately 250 trial participants underwent TCR sequencing, of whom about 200 had received two doses of AZD1222 and around 25 had received two doses of the MenACWY control vaccine.

The CDR3 regions of human TCRbeta chains were subjected to immunosequencing. The authors processed their data as follows. Repertoire TCRs were checked for matches against a reference library of SARS-CoV-2-specific TCRs that had been generated using the MIRA antigen-specificity platform. Breadth was defined as the fraction of unique TCRs that were SARS-CoV-2-associated, and depth was defined as the fraction of total T cells that were SARS-CoV-2-associated. Each spike-specific TCR was assigned to its reactive spike region and to a CD4 or CD8 class using the MIRA data. Log10-transformed breadth and depth values were compared by one-way ANOVA with Sidak's multiple comparisons tests. TCRdb limited this immuneACCESS table to in-frame rearrangements with V and J called. A share of clones is missing; checked studies link under half to unresolved V genes, and the rest is unexplained. That table supplies the V and J calls and clone size; D and trimming were determined from the DNA. The sample table records 90,000 to 130,000 clones; about four fifths of these occur just once. About 9% of the sample is held by the ten biggest clonotypes.

Beyond this particular receptor, the publication reports: The vaccine-associated CD4 TCRs covered the entire spike protein, and the dominant responses fell in regions 160-218 and 743-854. A significant rise in spike-specific TCR breadth and depth was observed after two AZD1222 doses relative to day 0 and relative to MenACWY recipients. Because no samples from the day 14 peak response were available, repertoires could be characterized only after the peak T cell response. Conclusions about previously exposed vaccinees are limited because only a handful of AZD1222 recipients were SARS-CoV-2 seropositive at baseline. The 56-69-year group was small, and its depth increase did not reach significance, likely because of low power. Participants were mostly white British and included more females than males, and it was suggested by the authors that clonal diversity may have been underestimated. Reportedly, almost half of the unique spike-specific TCRs recognized epitopes lying outside the regions that are mutated in the B.1.351 and B.1.1.7 variants.

From V the trimming removes 4 bases and from J it removes 6 bases, while the gene matches leave 8 bases of the junction unaccounted for. From a lookup of the germline V gene, CDR1 and CDR2 are SGDLS and YYNGEE. Including cysteine and phenylalanine, the CDR3 has 15 amino acids. The entry retains the CDR3 DNA only, 45 bases that are in frame from base 1. The intended sense of this specimen's time point label: baseline before first vaccination. The vaccinee samples were drawn from two UK trials, COV001 and COV002, one of which was a single-blind randomized controlled phase 2/3 trial testing AZD1222 (ChAdOx1 nCoV-19) in healthy adults. For TCRbeta chain sequencing, PBMC samples were collected from trial participants at day 0 and at day 28 after the second dose.

This clonotype was sampled from an adult in good health. Sequences were derived from peripheral blood, sampled on day 0 of AZD1222 vaccination. The chain employs TRBV9 and TRBJ1-5; 9 central nucleotides agree with TRBD1. The DNA reads as follows: TGTGCCAGCAGCCGGGGACAGGGTATCATTCAGCCCCAGCATTTT. Its product reads: CASSRGQGIIQPQHF.